This T cell receptor (beta chain) was profiled in a study of beta chain features in type 1 diabetes. Using CD45RO/CCR7/CD25/CD127/CD95/CD27, CD4+ naive, central memory, regulatory and stem cell-like memory cells were sorted. Every bit of the isolated RNA underwent reverse transcription, so sequencing read expressed TCRB transcripts. Profiled with immunoSEQ multiplex PCR; TCRdb holds only in-frame clones, not every one. The sample contains more than 300,000 clones, 7% to 9% of which appear only once. The sample holds many counts of this clone. What it binds is unknown. CDR3 length: 13 residues. Trimming cost V 2 bases and J 6 bases; bases outside gene matches: 1. Study-wide results and caveats: All four CD4+ subsets from Type 1 diabetes patients carried moderately but significantly shorter TCRB CDR3s.

This chain uses TRBV23-1 with TRBJ2-1, with TRBD1 matching 7 bases. TRBV23-1 is an ORF, and what it does is uncertain. Sequencing input: central memory CD4+ T cells from blood. The origin of this receptor is a woman younger than 35 in good health. CDR3 coding DNA: TGCGCCAGCAGTCAAGGGACAGTCAATGAGCAGTTCTTC. Translating gives CASSQGTVNEQFF.